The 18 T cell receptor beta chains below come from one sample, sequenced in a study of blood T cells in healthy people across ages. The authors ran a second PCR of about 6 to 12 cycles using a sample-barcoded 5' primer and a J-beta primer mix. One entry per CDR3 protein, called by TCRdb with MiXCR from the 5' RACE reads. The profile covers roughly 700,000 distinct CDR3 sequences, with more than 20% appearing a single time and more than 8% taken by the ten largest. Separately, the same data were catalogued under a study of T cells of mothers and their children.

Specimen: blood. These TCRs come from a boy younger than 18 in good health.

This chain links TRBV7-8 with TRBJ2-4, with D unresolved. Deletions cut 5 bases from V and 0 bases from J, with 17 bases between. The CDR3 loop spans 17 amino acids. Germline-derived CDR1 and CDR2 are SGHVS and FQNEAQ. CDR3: CASSNSRRPLAKNIQYF. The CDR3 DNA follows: TGTGCCAGCAGCAATTCTCGGCGGCCTCTAGCCAAAAACATTCAGTACTTC. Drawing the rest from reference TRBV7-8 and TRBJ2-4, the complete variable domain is GAGVSQSPRYKVAKRGQDVALRCDPISGHVSLFWYQQALGQGPEFLTYFQNEAQLDKSGLPSDRFFAERPEGSVSTLKIQRTQQEDSAVYLCASSNSRRPLAKNIQYFGAGTRLSVL.

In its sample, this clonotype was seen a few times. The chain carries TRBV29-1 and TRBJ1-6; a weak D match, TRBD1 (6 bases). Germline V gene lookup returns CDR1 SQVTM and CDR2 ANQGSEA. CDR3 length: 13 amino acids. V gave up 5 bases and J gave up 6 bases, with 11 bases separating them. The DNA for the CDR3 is TGCAGCGTTCGACAGGCCTTTAATTCACCCCTCCACTTT. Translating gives CSVRQAFNSPLHF.

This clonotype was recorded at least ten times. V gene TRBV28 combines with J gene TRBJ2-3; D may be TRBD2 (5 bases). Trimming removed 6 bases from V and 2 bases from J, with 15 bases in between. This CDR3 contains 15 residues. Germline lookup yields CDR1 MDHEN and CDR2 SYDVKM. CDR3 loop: CASSPPSGLTDTQYF. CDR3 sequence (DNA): TGTGCCAGCAGCCCCCCAAGCGGACTCACAGATACGCAGTATTTT. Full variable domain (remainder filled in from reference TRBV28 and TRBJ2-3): DVKVTQSSRYLVKRTGEKVFLECVQDMDHENMFWYRQDPGLGLRLIYFSYDVKMKEKGDIPEGYSVSREKKERFSLILESASTNQTSMYLCASSPPSGLTDTQYFGPGTRLTVL.

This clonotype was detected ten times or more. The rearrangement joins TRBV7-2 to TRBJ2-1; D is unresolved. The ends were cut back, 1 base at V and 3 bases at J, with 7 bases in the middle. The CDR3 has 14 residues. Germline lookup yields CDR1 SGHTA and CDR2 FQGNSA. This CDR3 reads CASSLDGFYNEQFF. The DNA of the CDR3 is TGTGCCAGCAGCTTAGACGGGTTCTACAATGAGCAGTTCTTC.

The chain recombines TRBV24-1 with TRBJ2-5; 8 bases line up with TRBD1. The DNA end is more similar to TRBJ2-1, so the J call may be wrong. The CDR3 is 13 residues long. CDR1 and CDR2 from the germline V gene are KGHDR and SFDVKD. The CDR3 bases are TGTGCCACCAGTGACTCCGGGACAGGTGTCCAGTTCTTC. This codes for CATSDSGTGVQFF.

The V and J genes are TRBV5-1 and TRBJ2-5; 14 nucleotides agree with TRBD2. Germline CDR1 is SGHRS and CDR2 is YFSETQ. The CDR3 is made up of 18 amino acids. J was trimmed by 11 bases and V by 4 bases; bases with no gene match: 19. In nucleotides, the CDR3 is TGCGCCAGCAGCCCGGCAGGGGGTCCGGGACTAGCGGGAGTTCAGCAGTACTTC. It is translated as CASSPAGGPGLAGVQQYF.

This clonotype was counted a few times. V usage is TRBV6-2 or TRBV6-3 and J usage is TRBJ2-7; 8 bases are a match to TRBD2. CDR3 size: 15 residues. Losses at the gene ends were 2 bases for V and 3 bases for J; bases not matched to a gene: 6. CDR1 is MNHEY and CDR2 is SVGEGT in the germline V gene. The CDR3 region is CASSYGSGGYYEQYF. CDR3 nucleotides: TGTGCCAGCAGTTACGGGAGCGGGGGATACTACGAGCAGTACTTC.

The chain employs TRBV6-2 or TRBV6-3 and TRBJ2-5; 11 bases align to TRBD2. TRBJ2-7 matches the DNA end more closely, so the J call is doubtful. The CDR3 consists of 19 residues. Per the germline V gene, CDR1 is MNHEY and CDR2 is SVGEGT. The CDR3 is CASSYELEALAGEIYEQYF. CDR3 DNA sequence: TGTGCCAGCAGTTACGAACTCGAGGCACTAGCGGGAGAGATCTACGAGCAGTACTTC.

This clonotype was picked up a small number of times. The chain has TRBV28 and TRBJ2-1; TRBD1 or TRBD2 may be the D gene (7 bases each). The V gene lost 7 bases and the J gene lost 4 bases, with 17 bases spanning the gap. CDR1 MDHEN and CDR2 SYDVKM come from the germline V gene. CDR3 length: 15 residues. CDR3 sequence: CASTPQGRDYNEQFF. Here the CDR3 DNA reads TGTGCCAGCACCCCACAGGGGAGGGATTACAATGAGCAGTTCTTC.

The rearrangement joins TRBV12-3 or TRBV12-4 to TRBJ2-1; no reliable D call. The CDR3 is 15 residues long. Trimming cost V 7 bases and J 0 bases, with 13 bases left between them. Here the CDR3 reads CASNPLGGSYNEQFF. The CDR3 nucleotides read TGTGCCAGCAACCCTTTAGGTGGCTCCTACAATGAGCAGTTCTTC.

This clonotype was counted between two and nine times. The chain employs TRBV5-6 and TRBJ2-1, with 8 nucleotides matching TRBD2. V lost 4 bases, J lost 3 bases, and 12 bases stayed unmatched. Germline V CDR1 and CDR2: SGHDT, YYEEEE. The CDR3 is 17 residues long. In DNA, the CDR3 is TGTGCCAGCAGCCTCGGTAGTCCGGGAGGGATCTACAATGAGCAGTTCTTC. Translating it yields CASSLGSPGGIYNEQFF.

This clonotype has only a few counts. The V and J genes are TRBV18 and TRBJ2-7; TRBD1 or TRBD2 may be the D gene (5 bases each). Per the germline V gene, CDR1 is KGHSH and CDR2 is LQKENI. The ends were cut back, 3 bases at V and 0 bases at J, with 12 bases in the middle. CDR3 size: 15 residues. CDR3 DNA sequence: TGTGCCAGCTCACCCGGGGACGCAAGCTCCTACGAGCAGTACTTC. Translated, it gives CASSPGDASSYEQYF.

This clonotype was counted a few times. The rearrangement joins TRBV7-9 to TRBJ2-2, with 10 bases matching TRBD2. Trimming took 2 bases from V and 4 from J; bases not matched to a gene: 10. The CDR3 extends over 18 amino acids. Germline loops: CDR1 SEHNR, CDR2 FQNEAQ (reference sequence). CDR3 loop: CASSLNLAGERVTGELFF. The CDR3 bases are TGTGCCAGCAGCTTAAATCTAGCGGGAGAAAGAGTCACCGGGGAGCTGTTTTTT.

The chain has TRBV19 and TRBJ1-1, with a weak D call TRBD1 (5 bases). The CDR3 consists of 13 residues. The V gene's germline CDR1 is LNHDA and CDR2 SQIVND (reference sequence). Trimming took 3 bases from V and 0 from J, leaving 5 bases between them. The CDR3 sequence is CASSMTVNTEAFF. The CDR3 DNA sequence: TGTGCCAGTAGTATGACAGTGAACACTGAAGCTTTCTTT.

The DNA for the CDR3 is TGCAGTGCTCTGACTAGTTTGCCCTACAATGAGCAGTTCTTC. This codes for CSALTSLPYNEQFF. V usage is TRBV20-1 and J usage is TRBJ2-1; perhaps TRBD2 as D (6 bases). The CDR3 contains 14 residues. Germline CDR1 reads DFQATT; CDR2 reads SNEGSKA (reference sequence). The germline V and J ends were trimmed by 5 bases and 2 bases, with 13 bases remaining between them.

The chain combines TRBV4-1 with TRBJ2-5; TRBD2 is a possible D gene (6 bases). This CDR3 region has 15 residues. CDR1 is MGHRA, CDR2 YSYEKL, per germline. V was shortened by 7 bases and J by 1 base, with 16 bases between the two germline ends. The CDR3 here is CASTPKEGPQETQYF. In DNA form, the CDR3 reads TGCGCCAGCACCCCCAAGGAGGGCCCCCAAGAGACCCAGTACTTC.

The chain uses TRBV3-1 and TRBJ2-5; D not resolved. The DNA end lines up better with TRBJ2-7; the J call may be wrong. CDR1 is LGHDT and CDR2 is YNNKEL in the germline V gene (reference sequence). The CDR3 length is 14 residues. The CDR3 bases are TGTGCCAGCAGCCCCAGTGACAAATACTACGAGCAGTACTTC. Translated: CASSPSDKYYEQYF.

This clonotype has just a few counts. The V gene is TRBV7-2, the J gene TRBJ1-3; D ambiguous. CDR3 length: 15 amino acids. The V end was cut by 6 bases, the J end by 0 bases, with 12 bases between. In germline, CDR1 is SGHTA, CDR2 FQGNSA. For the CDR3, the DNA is TGTGCCAGCAGTCTTTGGTTTAACTCTGGAAACACCATATATTTT. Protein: CASSLWFNSGNTIYF. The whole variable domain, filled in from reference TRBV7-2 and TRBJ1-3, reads GAGVSQSPSNKVTEKGKDVELRCDPISGHTALYWYRQSLGQGLEFLIYFQGNSAPDKSGLPSDRFSAERTGGSVSTLTIQRTQQEDSAVYLCASSLWFNSGNTIYFGEGSWLTVV.